A selection of T cell receptor beta chains follows, all from one sample in a study of T cell changes during pregnancy in multiple sclerosis. The data were produced by immunoSEQ multiplex PCR, yet TCRdb's version contains in-frame clones alone and is incomplete. This sample has 65,000 to 70,000 clones, with more than 85% found just once. Specimen: peripheral blood, collected in the first trimester of pregnancy. The receptors here all came from a female donor with multiple sclerosis, enrolled in a pregnancy study. Both conserved end residues are part of each CDR3. The D gene is left open where the match is weak. Size values are once, few and many counts, or a class for expanded clones, and some rows have none.

v_call,j_call,d_call,clone_size,cdr3_nt,cdr3_aa
TRBV7-9,TRBJ2-7,TRBD2,-,TGTGCCAGCAGCCCGACTAGCGGGTCCTACGAGCAGTACTTC,CASSPTSGSYEQYF
TRBV30,TRBJ2-1,-,-,TGTGCCTGGAGTCCCCCCCTCGGAGTGAATGAGCAGTTCTTC,CAWSPPLGVNEQFF
TRBV7-9,TRBJ1-2,-,-,TGTGCCAGCAGCGTAGAAGGGGTCTCTGGCTACACCTTC,CASSVEGVSGYTF
TRBV27,TRBJ1-5,TRBD1,-,TGTGCCAGCAGTTTATCCGGGACAGGGGGGTATCAGCCCCAGCATTTT,CASSLSGTGGYQPQHF
TRBV30,TRBJ2-3,TRBD2,-,TGTGCCTGGAGCCTCGCTTGGGCAGCGGGAGCTCTGGATACGCAGTATTTT,CAWSLAWAAGALDTQYF
TRBV19,TRBJ2-1,TRBD2,-,TGTGCCAGTAGTATAGACAGCGGGGGGTTCAACCGTTACCTATACAATGAGCAGTTCTTC,CASSIDSGGFNRYLYNEQFF
TRBV6-5,TRBJ1-1,-,-,TGTGCCAGCAGCCCACTGCGGAGTTTCACTGAAGCTTTCTTT,CASSPLRSFTEAFF
TRBV5-1,TRBJ2-3,TRBD2,-,TGCGCCAGCAGCCAGCGGGAAACAGATACGCAGTATTTT,CASSQRETDTQYF
TRBV6-5,TRBJ2-2,TRBD1,-,TGTGCCAGCAGTGGCGGGACAGGGATCGGCGGGGAGCTGTTTTTT,CASSGGTGIGGELFF
TRBV6-5,TRBJ2-1,-,-,TGTGCCAGCAGTTACTTGGGGACTTCTAATGAGCAGTTCTTC,CASSYLGTSNEQFF
TRBV14,TRBJ1-1,-,-,TGTGCCAGCAGCCTTACAGGGATACCTGAAGCTTTCTTT,CASSLTGIPEAFF
TRBV7-2,TRBJ2-5,-,-,TGTGCCAGCAGCCGGACTGAGACCCAGTACTTC,CASSRTETQYF
TRBV29-1,TRBJ1-1,-,-,TGCAGCGGTGCACCACAGTCGGTCACTGAAGCTTTCTTT,CSGAPQSVTEAFF
TRBV19,TRBJ1-4,-,-,TGTGCCAGTAATCCACTGCGTGGTAATGAAAAACTGTTTTTT,CASNPLRGNEKLFF
TRBV20-1,TRBJ1-1,-,few,TGCAGTGCTGACAAGAACACTGAAGCTTTCTTT,CSADKNTEAFF
TRBV19,TRBJ2-1,TRBD2,-,TGTGCCAGTAGTATTGTGATGGGCGGGGGGGCTTTTGAGCAGTTCTTC,CASSIVMGGGAFEQFF
TRBV4-2,TRBJ2-1,TRBD2,few,TGTGCCAGCAGACAGTTAGGACTAGCGGCCAACAATGAGCAGTTCTTC,CASRQLGLAANNEQFF
TRBV6-6,TRBJ2-7,-,-,TGTGCCAGCAGTTACTCGATTGGTCCAGGGCGCGACGAGCAGTACTTC,CASSYSIGPGRDEQYF